Shown below are 7 T cell receptor beta chains from a single sample sequenced in a study of blood T cell repertoires in COVID-19. Repertoires were generated with immunoSEQ multiplex PCR, while TCRdb's copy carries only in-frame clones and drops some. The data show about 170,000 clones, 87% seen once. Sequenced: PBMCs or T cells enriched from blood (not recorded which). The source of these receptors is a woman aged 45 to 65 who had recovered from COVID-19.

The chain uses TRBV3-1 (or the pseudogene TRBV3-2) and TRBJ2-1, with 10 bases matching TRBD2. CDR3 size: 16 residues. With 3 bases clipped from V and 10 bases from J, the junction kept 12 bases outside the gene matches. The germline V gene has CDR1 LGHDT and CDR2 YNNKEL (reference sequence). In DNA, the CDR3 is TGTGCCAGCAGCCATTTTAGCGGGAGGCAGAAGGGAGAGCAGTTCTTC. Its translation: CASSHFSGRQKGEQFF.

This clone was picked up one time. The rearrangement links TRBV18 to TRBJ2-7; 10 bases match TRBD2. The CDR3 runs to 18 residues. V trimming: 5 bases; J trimming: 1 base; junction bases outside the gene matches: 14. Per germline, CDR1 KGHSH and CDR2 LQKENI. In DNA, the CDR3 is TGTGCCAGCTCAGAGACGACGACTAGCGGGTGGGGTTCCTACGAGCAGTACTTC. Its protein product is CASSETTTSGWGSYEQYF.

The table lists this clone with a count of one. CDR3 sequence: CASSLAGGGENYGYTF. CDR3 bases: TGTGCCAGCAGCTTAGCTGGGGGAGGAGAGAACTATGGCTACACCTTC. This chain links TRBV7-9 with TRBJ1-2; maybe TRBD1 (5 bases). V was cut by 0 bases and J by 2 bases, with 13 bases left in between. Germline CDR1 is SEHNR and CDR2 is FQNEAQ (reference sequence). This CDR3 is 16 amino acids long. Full variable domain (remainder filled in from reference TRBV7-9 and TRBJ1-2): DTGVSQNPRHKITKRGQNVTFRCDPISEHNRLYWYRQTLGQGPEFLTYFQNEAQLEKSRLLSDRFSAERPKGSFSTLEIQRTEQGDSAMYLCASSLAGGGENYGYTFGSGTRLTVV.

The chain couples TRBV19 to TRBJ1-1; 9 bases agree with TRBD1. The germline V gene has CDR1 LNHDA and CDR2 SQIVND (reference sequence). After removal of 6 bases from V and 1 base from J, the junction contained 6 bases not matched to a gene. CDR3 length equals 15 residues. The chain's CDR3 is CASRSRDRANTEAFF. As DNA, the CDR3 is TGTGCCAGTAGGAGCCGGGACAGGGCGAACACTGAAGCTTTCTTT.

The rearrangement uses TRBV19 and TRBJ1-1, with 7 bases that match TRBD1. Germline V gene sequence: CDR1 LNHDA, CDR2 SQIVND (reference sequence). Trimming cost V 3 bases and J 3 bases; bases outside gene matches: 4. This CDR3 is 14 amino acids long. The CDR3 region has the DNA TGTGCCAGTAGTATCGACAGGGTATACACTGAAGCTTTCTTT. Its translation: CASSIDRVYTEAFF.

This chain connects TRBV5-1 to TRBJ2-1, with D perhaps matching TRBD1 (5 bases). Trimming took 1 base from V and 7 from J, leaving 15 bases between them. This CDR3 is 15 amino acids long. Germline-derived CDR1 and CDR2 are SGHRS and YFSETQ. The CDR3 DNA reads as TGCGCCAGCAGCTTGTTAGACAGACGTATAAATGAGCAGTTCTTC. Its translation is CASSLLDRRINEQFF.

The V gene is TRBV19, the J gene TRBJ1-1, with D uncertain. Trimming left V 2 bases short and J 6 bases short, with 13 bases between. Germline CDR1 reads LNHDA; CDR2 reads SQIVND (reference sequence). The CDR3 loop spans 14 amino acids. CDR3 DNA sequence: TGTGCCAGTAGTATACCTCAGGTTTCCCCTGAAGCTTTCTTT. Translated, it gives CASSIPQVSPEAFF.